The source of this T cell receptor beta chain is a study of blood T cell repertoires in COVID-19. Turning to the study itself: Sites in the United States, Italy and Spain provided acute and convalescent COVID-19 samples. Sample material is recorded as cDNA or gDNA derived from T cells, B-cell-depleted T cells, or PBMCs.

The protocol was immunoSEQ multiplex PCR, while the TCRdb copy is restricted to in-frame clones and leaves out a portion. The top ten hold 1.5% to 2% of the sample, which has about 410,000 clones, roughly 89% seen once. Germline V gene sequence: CDR1 SEHNR, CDR2 FQNEAQ (reference sequence). The CDR3 length is 18 residues. V lost 5 bases and J lost 4; bases outside the gene matches: 16. Cohorts were determined from participant-reported clinical history. The rearrangement links TRBV7-9 to TRBJ2-7; 11 bases are a match to TRBD1. Sequences were obtained from PBMCs or T cells enriched from blood (not recorded which). This receptor was taken from a woman in her twenties or thirties who had recovered from COVID-19. As DNA, the CDR3 is TGTGCCAGCAGCCCAAAGGCCATTCACGGGACAGGGGGTTACGAGCAGTACTTC. It yields the protein CASSPKAIHGTGGYEQYF.